This TCR beta chain was sequenced during a study of shared clonotypes between healthy human individuals. Study results and limitations: Sampling was confined to blood; repertoires within tissues likely differ. Naive subsets generally exceeded memory subsets in estimated richness.

Profiled with immunoSEQ multiplex PCR; TCRdb holds only in-frame clones, not every one. The sample consists of millions of clones, more than 85% of them appearing once. Terminally differentiated effector memory CD45RA+ cells were excluded by CCR7 positive selection of CD45RO-negative cells. With respect to this clone: No antigen is known for it. The identical CDR3 is also encoded by other nucleotide sequences in the sample.

Sequenced material: naive CD8+ T cells from PBMCs. This clonotype was obtained from a man in his late teens or twenties in good health. Some clones in this sample may be carry-over from other donors' samples.

The CDR3 loop is CASSLWGMNTEAFF. The CDR3 DNA follows: TGTGCCAGCAGTTTATGGGGCATGAACACTGAAGCTTTCTTT. This chain connects TRBV27 to TRBJ1-1; TRBD1 might be the D (5 bases). Germline-derived CDR1 and CDR2 are MNHEY and SMNVEV (reference sequence). V lost 1 base and J lost 0, with 6 bases in between. This CDR3 is 14 amino acids long.